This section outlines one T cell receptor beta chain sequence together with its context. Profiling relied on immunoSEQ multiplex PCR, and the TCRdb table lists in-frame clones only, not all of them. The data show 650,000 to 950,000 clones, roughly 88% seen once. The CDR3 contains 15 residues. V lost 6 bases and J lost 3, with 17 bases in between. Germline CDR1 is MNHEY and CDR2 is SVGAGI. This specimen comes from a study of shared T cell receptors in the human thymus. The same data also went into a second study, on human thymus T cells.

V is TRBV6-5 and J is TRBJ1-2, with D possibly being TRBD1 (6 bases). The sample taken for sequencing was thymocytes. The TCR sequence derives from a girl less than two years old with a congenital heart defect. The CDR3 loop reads CASSPGQPRDYGYTF. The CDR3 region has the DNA TGTGCCAGCAGCCCCGGACAGCCGAGGGACTATGGCTACACCTTC.